This T cell receptor beta chain originates from a study of molecular identifiers for immune sequencing clone quantification. Notes on the study in general: Spiked Jurkat TCR RNA equivalent to one cell was reportedly detectable in one million naive cells.

Methods described previously were used for bulk TCR libraries, and listed TCR primers were applied. Each CDR3 protein is one row after TCRdb ran MiXCR on the PCR reads. The sample shows roughly 93,000 distinct CDR3 sequences, under 20% of them seen only once. This clonotype was detected ten times or more. The antigen remains unidentified. Trimming left V 3 bases short and J 0 bases short, with 6 bases between. This CDR3 comprises 13 residues. Germline loops: CDR1 LNHDA, CDR2 SQIVND (reference sequence). The sorting of naive CD8 T cells used the CD8+CD4-CCR7+CD45RA+ phenotype. The receptor comes from a human donor in good health. Some libraries in this study had Jurkat cell RNA spiked in. The sequencing sample was made of naive CD8+ T cells from blood, with Jurkat cell RNA spiked in. Subset reported: FACS-sorted CD8+CD4-CCR7+CD45RA+ naive T cells. V and J are TRBV19 and TRBJ2-7; the D is unclear. The CDR3 protein is CASSMFSSYEQYF. CDR3 in DNA: TGTGCCAGTAGTATGTTCAGCTCCTACGAGCAGTACTTC.